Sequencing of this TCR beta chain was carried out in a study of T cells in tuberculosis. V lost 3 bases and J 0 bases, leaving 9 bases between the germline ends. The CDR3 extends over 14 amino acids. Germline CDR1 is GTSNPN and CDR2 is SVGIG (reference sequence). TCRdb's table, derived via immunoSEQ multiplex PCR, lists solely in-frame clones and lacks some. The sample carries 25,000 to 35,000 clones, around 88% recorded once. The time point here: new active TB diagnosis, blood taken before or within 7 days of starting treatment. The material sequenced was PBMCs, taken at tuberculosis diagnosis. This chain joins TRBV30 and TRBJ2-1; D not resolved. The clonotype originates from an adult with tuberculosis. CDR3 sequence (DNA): TGTGCCTGGAGCCCTTCCAGCTCCTACAATGAGCAGTTCTTC. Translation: CAWSPSSSYNEQFF.